A selection of T cell receptor beta chains follows, all from one sample in a study of T cells in Graves' hyperthyroidism and ophthalmopathy. TCRdb processed the multiplex PCR reads anew with MiXCR; each CDR3 protein has one entry. The repertoire holds about 840,000 distinct CDR3 sequences, with over 35% as singletons. Sequences were obtained from blood. The receptor set was obtained from a man aged 18 to 30 with Graves' hyperthyroidism. The CDR3 runs from the conserved cysteine through the conserved F or W.

TRBV7-9 | CASSSTLRDTQHF
TRBV2 | CASKAGYADTQYF
TRBV9 | CASTSTGFTEAFF
TRBV7-9 | CASSDRTGADTQYF
TRBV7-9 | CASDATGGGTGELFF
TRBV7-9 | CASSLNQVLVHGYTF
TRBV20-1 | CSAWTGTNTEAFF
TRBV25-1 | CASRETGTSYGYTF
TRBV7-8 | CASSWSPEAFF
TRBV7-7 | CASSPGLQETQYF
TRBV7-2 | CASNFRGVEYEQYF
TRBV7-9 | CASSLSGQINEAFF
TRBV19 | CASIDRTDTQYF
TRBV25-1 | CASSEYSRGEQYF
TRBV4-1 | CASSQIAGSGTQYF
TRBV2 | CASRREEVGELFF
TRBV20-1 | CSARGSNPRRDTEAFF
TRBV27 | CASSLDHEGKNTEAFF
TRBV15 | CATSSQWDSGPNEKLFF
TRBV7-9 | CASSLTGTGYAEAFF
TRBV7-2 | CASSPEVQETQYF
TRBV4-1 | CASSQTPTGKNQETQYF